These 12 T cell receptor beta chains originate from one sample sequenced in a study of T cell repertoires in cytomegalovirus infection. No antigens are known for them. Each CDR3 protein is one row after TCRdb ran MiXCR on the reads. This table has some 800,000 distinct CDR3 sequences, roughly 33% appearing once. Source: cultured CD8+ T cells from PBMCs, taken from culture after CMV antigen stimulation. These receptors came from a human donor in good health (CMV status not recorded). Some clones in this sample may be carry-over from other donors' samples.

The chain combines TRBV6-2 or TRBV6-3 with TRBJ1-1; D perhaps matches TRBD1 (6 bases). The CDR3 loop spans 14 amino acids. Per germline, CDR1 MNHEY and CDR2 SVGEGT. V was trimmed by 6 bases and J by 4 bases, leaving 15 bases between them. Here the CDR3 reads CASRRVDSGTEAFF. The DNA of the CDR3 is TGTGCCAGCAGGAGGGTGGACAGCGGCACTGAAGCTTTCTTT.

This chain links TRBV12-3 or TRBV12-4 with TRBJ1-1; D may be TRBD1 (6 bases). The CDR3 contains 15 residues. V was cut by 7 bases and J by 4 bases, with 19 bases left in between. The CDR3 DNA reads TGTGCCAGCACTACAGGGACTGGATGGGGCACTGAAGCTTTCTTT. Encoded protein: CASTTGTGWGTEAFF.

This clonotype has a handful of counts. The chain joins TRBV6-2 or TRBV6-3 to TRBJ2-4; D may be TRBD1 or TRBD2 (6 bases each). The CDR3 sequence is 14 residues long. Deletions cut 2 bases from V and 6 bases from J, with 11 bases between. Germline V gives CDR1 MNHEY, CDR2 SVGEGT. CDR3 in amino acids: CASSYGGLGNIQYF. In DNA form, the CDR3 reads TGTGCCAGCAGTTACGGGGGGCTGGGAAACATTCAGTACTTC.

The rearrangement links TRBV27 to TRBJ2-3, with unresolved D. V lost 2 bases and J 0 bases, leaving 12 bases between the germline ends. This CDR3 is 16 amino acids long. Germline loops: CDR1 MNHEY, CDR2 SMNVEV (reference sequence). The CDR3 spells CASSLRGQTSTDTQYF. The CDR3 nucleotides read TGTGCCAGCAGTTTACGAGGTCAGACTAGCACAGATACGCAGTATTTT.

Concerning this clonotype: A much larger clone is a single base away; this may be a read error. The chain joins TRBV18 to TRBJ1-3; D remains unclear. The length of the CDR3 is 13 residues. The ends were cut back, 8 bases at V and 0 bases at J, with 8 bases in the middle. Germline CDR1 is KGHSH and CDR2 is LQKENI. The CDR3 nucleotides are TGTGCCAGCGTACATGGCTCTGGAAACACCATATATTTT. Amino acids: CASVHGSGNTIYF.

In this sample, this clonotype turned up a few times. This chain uses TRBV20-1 with TRBJ2-3; TRBD2 matches at 9 bases. The CDR3 has 14 amino acids. Germline trimming cut 6 bases from V and 5 bases from J; bases unmatched to any gene: 9. CDR1 is DFQATT and CDR2 is SNEGSKA in the germline V gene (reference sequence). The CDR3: CSAPLRGGGDTQYF. CDR3 sequence (DNA): TGCAGTGCCCCTTTGCGGGGGGGCGGAGATACGCAGTATTTT.

Many counts were recorded for this clonotype. J is TRBJ2-5 and V is TRBV27; 10 bases are a match to TRBD2. Per germline, CDR1 MNHEY and CDR2 SMNVEV (reference sequence). After removal of 3 bases from V and 4 bases from J, the junction contained 5 bases not matched to a gene. The CDR3 loop spans 15 amino acids. The CDR3 DNA is TGTGCCAGCAGTTTGAGGTCTAGCGGGAGAGAGACCCAGTACTTC. Translating gives CASSLRSSGRETQYF.

There are many counts of this clonotype. This sequence joins TRBV27 and TRBJ1-2; maybe TRBD1 (6 bases). This CDR3 is built from 11 residues. The germline V and J ends were trimmed by 6 bases and 5 bases, with 7 bases remaining between them. CDR1 and CDR2 from the germline V gene are MNHEY and SMNVEV (reference sequence). The CDR3 bases are TGTGCCAGCAGACAGGGTTATGGCTACACCTTC. The encoded protein is CASRQGYGYTF.

This clonotype was picked up a small number of times. The chain couples TRBV6-1 to TRBJ2-1, with TRBD1 as a possible D gene (5 bases). V gave up 4 bases and J gave up 4 bases, with 14 bases separating them. CDR3 size: 15 residues. CDR1 MNHNS and CDR2 SASEGT come from the germline V gene. CDR3: CASSVASGLYNEQFF. CDR3 nucleotides: TGTGCCAGCAGTGTTGCGTCAGGGTTATACAATGAGCAGTTCTTC.

This clonotype was detected many times. This chain connects TRBV5-1 to TRBJ1-2, with a possible D match to TRBD1 (5 bases). This CDR3 is 14 amino acids long. Trimming stripped 4 bases from V and 2 bases from J, with 12 bases between. Per the germline V gene, CDR1 is SGHRS and CDR2 is YFSETQ. CDR3 coding DNA: TGCGCCAGCAGCCTTCGGACACTCAACTATGGCTACACCTTC. It encodes CASSLRTLNYGYTF.

V usage is TRBV6-5 and J usage is TRBJ2-3, with D maybe TRBD1 (5 bases). Germline CDR1 reads MNHEY; CDR2 reads SVGAGI. This CDR3 comprises 13 residues. The V and J ends lost 4 bases and 8 bases respectively, with 13 bases between them. The chain's CDR3 is CASSLQDTGTQYF. The CDR3 DNA reads as TGTGCCAGCAGTTTACAGGACACGGGTACGCAGTATTTT.

This clonotype has just a few counts. This chain links TRBV6-2 or TRBV6-3 with TRBJ1-1; D gene uncertain. Deletions cut 6 bases from V and 8 bases from J, with 13 bases between. This CDR3 has 12 residues. Germline V CDR1 and CDR2: MNHEY, SVGEGT. CDR3 bases: TGTGCCAGCAGCGGAGGGCGAGTAGAAGCTTTCTTT. It translates to CASSGGRVEAFF.